The 8 T cell receptor beta chains reported below all come from one sample, sequenced in a study of CD8 T cells in Susac syndrome. Reverse transcription of about 0.5 to 1 ug RNA used random hexamers. TCRdb ran MiXCR on the immunoSEQ multiplex PCR reads and lists one entry per CDR3 protein. In the table there are just over 300,000 distinct CDR3 sequences, around 92% of which are singletons. Sequenced: CD4+ T cells from PBMCs. All receptors come from a human donor with multiple sclerosis.

The table lists this clonotype with a few counts. The rearrangement links TRBV18 to TRBJ2-1, with 10 bases that match TRBD2. Germline CDR1 reads KGHSH; CDR2 reads LQKENI. The CDR3 has 15 amino acids. With 3 bases clipped from V and 7 bases from J, the junction kept 6 bases outside the gene matches. This CDR3 is CASSPPASGGNEQFF. CDR3 coding DNA: TGTGCCAGCTCACCCCCGGCTAGCGGGGGAAATGAGCAGTTCTTC.

The V call is TRBV5-4, the J call TRBJ2-1; 8 bases align to TRBD2. The CDR3 spans 16 residues. V dropped 3 bases and J dropped 7; count of bases not matched to a gene: 12. CDR1 is SGHNT, CDR2 YYREEE, per germline (reference sequence). The CDR3, as DNA: TGTGCCAGCAGCTCAACAGCGGGAGTCAGTGGTAATGAGCAGTTCTTC. Translated, it gives CASSSTAGVSGNEQFF.

The chain links TRBV5-1 to TRBJ1-1, with TRBD1 as a possible D gene (5 bases). Between the trimmed V and J ends, which lost 4 bases and 0 bases, there was a span of 13 bases. The CDR3 runs to 15 residues. Germline CDR1 is SGHRS and CDR2 is YFSETQ. CDR3 loop: CASSRGPGMNTEAFF. In nucleotides, the CDR3 is TGCGCCAGCAGCCGAGGCCCAGGGATGAACACTGAAGCTTTCTTT.

The chain combines TRBV2 with TRBJ2-3; D ambiguous. Germline CDR1 reads SNHLY; CDR2 reads FYNNEI. The length of the CDR3 is 14 residues. Trimming left V 6 bases short and J 1 base short, with 11 bases between. CDR3 region: CASRPIIGTDTQYF. The CDR3 DNA reads as TGTGCCAGCAGACCAATTATAGGCACAGATACGCAGTATTTT.

This rearrangement joins TRBV20-1 to TRBJ2-3; TRBD2 is a possible D gene (5 bases). The CDR3 extends over 16 amino acids. CDR1 is DFQATT, CDR2 SNEGSKA, per germline (reference sequence). The V gene lost 6 bases and the J gene lost 0 bases, with 19 bases spanning the gap. In nucleotides, the CDR3 is TGCAGTGCCATACCCGTAGCGCGCCGAAGCACAGATACGCAGTATTTT. Translated, it gives CSAIPVARRSTDTQYF.

V and J are TRBV6-2 or TRBV6-3 and TRBJ2-5; no firm D call. V was clipped by 10 bases and J by 5 bases, with 23 bases between them. Germline V gives CDR1 MNHEY, CDR2 SVGEGT. The CDR3 has 15 residues. CDR3 DNA: TGTGCCACCACCGAAACCGAAGGAAGTCGGGAGACCCAGTACTTC. Translating it yields CATTETEGSRETQYF.

V gene TRBV7-9 combines with J gene TRBJ2-5; 10 bases agree with TRBD1. Trimming took 5 bases from V and 5 from J; bases not matched to a gene: 5. CDR1 and CDR2 from the germline V gene are SEHNR and FQNEAQ (reference sequence). This CDR3 has 14 residues. The CDR3 protein is CASSADRGRETQYF. In nucleotides, the CDR3 is TGTGCCAGCAGCGCTGACAGGGGGCGGGAGACCCAGTACTTC.

This chain joins TRBV20-1 and TRBJ1-1; TRBD1 matches at 9 bases. In germline, CDR1 is DFQATT, CDR2 SNEGSKA (reference sequence). Trimming removed 3 bases from V and 4 bases from J; junction bases left unmatched: 3. The CDR3 is 13 residues long. CDR3 coding DNA: TGCAGTGCTAGCCGGACAGGGGCCACTGAAGCTTTCTTT. The encoded protein is CSASRTGATEAFF.